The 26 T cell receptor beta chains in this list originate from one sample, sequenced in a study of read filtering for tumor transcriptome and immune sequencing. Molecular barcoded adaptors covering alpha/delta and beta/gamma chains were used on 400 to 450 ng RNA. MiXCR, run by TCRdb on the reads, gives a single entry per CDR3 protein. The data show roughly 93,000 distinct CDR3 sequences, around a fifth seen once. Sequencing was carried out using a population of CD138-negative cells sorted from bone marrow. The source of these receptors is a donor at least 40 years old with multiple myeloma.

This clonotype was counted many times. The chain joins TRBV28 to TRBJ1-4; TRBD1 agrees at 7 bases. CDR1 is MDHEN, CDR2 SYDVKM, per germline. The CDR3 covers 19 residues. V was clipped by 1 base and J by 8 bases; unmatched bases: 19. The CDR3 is CASSLSGDSNRLLKEKLFF. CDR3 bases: TGTGCCAGCAGTTTATCGGGGGACAGTAACCGACTTCTCAAGGAAAAACTGTTTTTT.

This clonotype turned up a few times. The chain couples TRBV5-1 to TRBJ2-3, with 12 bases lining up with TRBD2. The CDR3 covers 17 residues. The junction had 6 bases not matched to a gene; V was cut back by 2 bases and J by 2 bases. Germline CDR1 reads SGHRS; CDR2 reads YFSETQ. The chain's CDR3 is CASSFLGLAGITDTQYF. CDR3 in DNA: TGCGCCAGCAGCTTCCTCGGACTAGCGGGGATCACAGATACGCAGTATTTT. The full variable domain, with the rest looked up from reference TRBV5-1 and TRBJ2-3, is KAGVTQTPRYLIKTRGQQVTLSCSPISGHRSVSWYQQTPGQGLQFLFEYFSETQRNKGNFPGRFSGRQFSNSRSEMNVSTLELGDSALYLCASSFLGLAGITDTQYFGPGTRLTVL.

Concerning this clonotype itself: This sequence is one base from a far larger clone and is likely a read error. CDR3 nucleotides: TGTGCCAGCAGCCCCCACGCAAGCTCCTACAATGAGCAGTACTTC. This translates into CASSPHASSYNEQYF. This chain uses TRBV14 with TRBJ2-7; D ambiguous. The CDR3 is 15 amino acids. Per germline, CDR1 SGHDN and CDR2 FVKESK. Trimming shortened V by 4 bases and J by 7 bases, and 20 bases separated the two germline ends.

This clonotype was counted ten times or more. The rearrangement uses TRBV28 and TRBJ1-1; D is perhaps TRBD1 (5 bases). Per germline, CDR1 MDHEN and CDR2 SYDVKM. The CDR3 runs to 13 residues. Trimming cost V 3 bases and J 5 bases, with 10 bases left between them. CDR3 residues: CASSLGGITEAFF. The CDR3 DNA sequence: TGTGCCAGCAGTTTGGGGGGAATTACTGAAGCTTTCTTT.

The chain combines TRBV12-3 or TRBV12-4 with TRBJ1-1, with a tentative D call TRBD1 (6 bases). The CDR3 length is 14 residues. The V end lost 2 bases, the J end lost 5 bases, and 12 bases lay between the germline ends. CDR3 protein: CASSLRGGATEAFF. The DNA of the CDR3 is TGTGCCAGCAGTTTACGGGGGGGCGCGACTGAAGCTTTCTTT.

The CDR3 DNA is TGTGCCAGCAACAGGGGCTTGTCCTACGAGCAGTACTTC. Translation gives CASNRGLSYEQYF. The genes are TRBV2 and TRBJ2-7, with 7 bases aligning to TRBD1. The V gene end was trimmed by 7 bases and the J gene end by 1 base; junction bases not matched to a gene: 4. CDR1 and CDR2 (germline): SNHLY, FYNNEI. This CDR3 is built from 13 residues.

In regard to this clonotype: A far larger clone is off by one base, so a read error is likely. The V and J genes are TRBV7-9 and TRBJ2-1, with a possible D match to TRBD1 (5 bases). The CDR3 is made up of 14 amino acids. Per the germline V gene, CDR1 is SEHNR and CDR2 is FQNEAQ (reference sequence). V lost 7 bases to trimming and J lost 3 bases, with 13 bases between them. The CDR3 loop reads CASTHTGGYNEQFF. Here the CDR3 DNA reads TGTGCCAGCACCCACACAGGTGGCTACAATGAGCAGTTCTTC.

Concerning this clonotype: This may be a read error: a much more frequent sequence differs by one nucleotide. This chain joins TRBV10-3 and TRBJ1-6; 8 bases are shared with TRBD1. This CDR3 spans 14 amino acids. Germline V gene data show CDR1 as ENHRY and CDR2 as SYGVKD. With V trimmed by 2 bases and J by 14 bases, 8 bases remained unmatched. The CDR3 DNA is TGTGCCATCAGTGAGCGGACAGGGCCTGGCGCCCTCCACTTT. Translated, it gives CAISERTGPGALHF.

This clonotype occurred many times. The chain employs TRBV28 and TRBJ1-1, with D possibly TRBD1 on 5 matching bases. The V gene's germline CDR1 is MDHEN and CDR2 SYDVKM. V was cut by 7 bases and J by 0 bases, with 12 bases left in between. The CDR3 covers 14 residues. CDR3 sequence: CASNPAGMNTEAFF. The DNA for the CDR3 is TGTGCCAGCAACCCAGCAGGGATGAACACTGAAGCTTTCTTT.

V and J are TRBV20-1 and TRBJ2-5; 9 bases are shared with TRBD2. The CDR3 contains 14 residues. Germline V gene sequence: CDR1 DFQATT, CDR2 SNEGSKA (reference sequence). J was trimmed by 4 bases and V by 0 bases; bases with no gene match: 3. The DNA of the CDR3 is TGCAGTGCTAGAGAAAGCGGGGGGTTAGAGACCCAGTACTTC. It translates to CSARESGGLETQYF.

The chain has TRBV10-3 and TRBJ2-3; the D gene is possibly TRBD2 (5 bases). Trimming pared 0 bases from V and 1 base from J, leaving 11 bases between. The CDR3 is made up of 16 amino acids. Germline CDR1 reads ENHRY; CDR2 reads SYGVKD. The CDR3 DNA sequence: TGTGCCATCAGTGAGTCGAGTCTGCGGGGCACAGATACGCAGTATTTT. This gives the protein CAISESSLRGTDTQYF.

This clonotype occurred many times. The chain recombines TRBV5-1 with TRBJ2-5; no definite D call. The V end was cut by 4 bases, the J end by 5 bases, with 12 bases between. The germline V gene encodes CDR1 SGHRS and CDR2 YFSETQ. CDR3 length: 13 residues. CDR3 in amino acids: CASSPRFAETQYF. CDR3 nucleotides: TGCGCCAGCAGCCCACGGTTCGCGGAGACCCAGTACTTC.

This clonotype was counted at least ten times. The CDR3 coding sequence is TGTGCCACCAGACCGGGACAGACGAACACCGGGGAGCTGTTTTTT. Translation: CATRPGQTNTGELFF. This rearrangement joins TRBV24-1 to TRBJ2-2; the match to TRBD1 covers 7 bases. Germline V gene data show CDR1 as KGHDR and CDR2 as SFDVKD. The CDR3 loop spans 15 amino acids. V dropped 7 bases and J dropped 0; count of bases not matched to a gene: 4.

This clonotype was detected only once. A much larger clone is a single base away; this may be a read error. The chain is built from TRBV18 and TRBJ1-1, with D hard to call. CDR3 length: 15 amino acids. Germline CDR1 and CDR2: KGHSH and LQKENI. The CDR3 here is CASSPRTRTNTEALF. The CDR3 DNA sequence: TGTGCCAGCTCACCACGGACCCGGACGAACACTGAAGCTCTCTTT.

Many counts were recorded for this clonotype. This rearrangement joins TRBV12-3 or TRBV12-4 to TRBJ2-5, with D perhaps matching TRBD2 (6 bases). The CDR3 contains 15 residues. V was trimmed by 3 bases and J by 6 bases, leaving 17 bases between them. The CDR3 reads CASSFTSGLRQTQYF. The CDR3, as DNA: TGTGCCAGCAGTTTCACCTCGGGACTTAGGCAGACCCAGTACTTC.

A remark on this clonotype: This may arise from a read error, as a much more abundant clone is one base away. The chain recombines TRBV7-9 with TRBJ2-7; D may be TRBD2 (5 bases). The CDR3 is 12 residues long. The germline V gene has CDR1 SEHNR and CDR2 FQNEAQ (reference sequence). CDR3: CASSSGPWEQNF. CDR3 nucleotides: TGTGCCAGCAGCTCCGGGCCATGGGAGCAGAACTTC.

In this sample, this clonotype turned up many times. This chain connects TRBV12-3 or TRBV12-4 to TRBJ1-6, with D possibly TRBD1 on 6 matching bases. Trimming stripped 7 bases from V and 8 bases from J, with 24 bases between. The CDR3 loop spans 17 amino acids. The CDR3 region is CASTRRTGLAFYSPLHF. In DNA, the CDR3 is TGTGCCAGCACCCGCCGAACAGGGTTAGCTTTTTATTCACCCCTCCACTTT.

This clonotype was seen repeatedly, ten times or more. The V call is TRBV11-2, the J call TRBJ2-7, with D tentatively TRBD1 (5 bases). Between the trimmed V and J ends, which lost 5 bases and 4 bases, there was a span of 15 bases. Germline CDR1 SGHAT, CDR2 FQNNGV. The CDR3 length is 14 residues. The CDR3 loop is CASSKTVIQYEQYF. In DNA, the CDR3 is TGTGCCAGCAGCAAGACAGTTATACAGTACGAGCAGTACTTC.

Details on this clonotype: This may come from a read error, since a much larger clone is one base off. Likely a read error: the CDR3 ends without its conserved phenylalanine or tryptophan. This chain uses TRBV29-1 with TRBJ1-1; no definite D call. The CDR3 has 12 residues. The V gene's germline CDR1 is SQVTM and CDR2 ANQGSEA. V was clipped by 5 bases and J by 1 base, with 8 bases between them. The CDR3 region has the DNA TGCAGCGTTCTCAGAAGGAACACTGAAGCTTTCCTT. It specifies CSVLRRNTEAFL.

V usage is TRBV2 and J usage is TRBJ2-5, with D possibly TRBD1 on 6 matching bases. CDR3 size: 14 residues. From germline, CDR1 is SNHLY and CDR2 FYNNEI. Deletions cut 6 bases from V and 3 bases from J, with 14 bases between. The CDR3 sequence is CASSQGNREETQYF. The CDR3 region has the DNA TGTGCCAGCAGCCAAGGGAACAGGGAAGAGACCCAGTACTTC. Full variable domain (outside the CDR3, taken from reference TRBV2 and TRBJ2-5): EPEVTQTPSHQVTQMGQEVILRCVPISNHLYFYWYRQILGQKVEFLVSFYNNEISEKSEIFDDQFSVERPDGSNFTLKIRSTKLEDSAMYFCASSQGNREETQYFGPGTRLLVL.

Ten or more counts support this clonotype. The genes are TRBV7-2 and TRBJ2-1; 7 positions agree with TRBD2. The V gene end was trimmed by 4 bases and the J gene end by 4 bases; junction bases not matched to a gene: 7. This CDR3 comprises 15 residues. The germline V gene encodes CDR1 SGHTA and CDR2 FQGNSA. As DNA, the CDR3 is TGTGCCAGCAGCTCCCCGGGGGGAACTTACAATGAGCAGTTCTTC. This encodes CASSSPGGTYNEQFF.

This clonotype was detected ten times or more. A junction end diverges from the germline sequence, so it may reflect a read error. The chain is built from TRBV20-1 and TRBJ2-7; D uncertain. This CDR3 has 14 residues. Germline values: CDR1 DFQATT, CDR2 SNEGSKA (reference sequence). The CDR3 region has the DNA TGCAGTGCCAGAGGCCCTCAAAGCTCCTACGAGCAGTACTTC. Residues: CSARGPQSSYEQYF.

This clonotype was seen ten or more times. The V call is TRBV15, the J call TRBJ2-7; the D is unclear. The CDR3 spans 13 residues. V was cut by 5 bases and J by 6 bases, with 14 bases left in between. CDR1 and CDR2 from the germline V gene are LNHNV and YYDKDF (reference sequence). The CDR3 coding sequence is TGTGCCACCAGCCGACTCCCTGCCCGCGAGCAGTACTTC. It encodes CATSRLPAREQYF.

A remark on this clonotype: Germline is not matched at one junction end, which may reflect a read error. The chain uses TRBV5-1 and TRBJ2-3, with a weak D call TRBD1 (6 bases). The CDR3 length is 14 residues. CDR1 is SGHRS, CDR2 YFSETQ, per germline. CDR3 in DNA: TGCGCCAGCAACTTGGGGACACCTGGGGATACGCAGTATTTT. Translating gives CASNLGTPGDTQYF.

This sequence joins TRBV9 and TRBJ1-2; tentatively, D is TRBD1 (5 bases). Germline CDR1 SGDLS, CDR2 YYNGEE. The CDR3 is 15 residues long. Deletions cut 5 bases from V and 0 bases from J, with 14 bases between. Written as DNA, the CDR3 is TGTGCCAGCAGTTCCGGACACCAAGCTAACTATGGCTACACCTTC. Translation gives CASSSGHQANYGYTF.

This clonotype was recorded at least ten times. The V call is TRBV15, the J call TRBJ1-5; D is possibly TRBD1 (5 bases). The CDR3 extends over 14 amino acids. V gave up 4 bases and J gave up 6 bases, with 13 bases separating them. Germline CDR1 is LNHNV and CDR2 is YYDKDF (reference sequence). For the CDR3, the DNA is TGTGCCACCAGCATCGGGGCAGGGATTCAGCCCCAGCATTTT. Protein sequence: CATSIGAGIQPQHF.